The text below deals with one T cell receptor (beta chain). The entry originates in a study of blood T cell repertoires in COVID-19. Study-wide background: Sites in the United States, Italy and Spain provided acute and convalescent COVID-19 samples. PBMCs, B-cell-depleted T cells, or T cells provided the cDNA or gDNA that made up the material.

CDR3 length equals 15 residues. CDR1 and CDR2 (germline): SGHTA, FQGNSA. V dropped 5 bases and J dropped 0 bases, with 8 bases sitting between them. TCRdb's copy holds only in-frame clones and misses some; the assay was immunoSEQ multiplex PCR. The sample lists 50,000 to 75,000 clones, roughly nine tenths occurring once. V and J are TRBV7-2 and TRBJ2-6, with unresolved D. Sequenced material: peripheral blood. This clonotype was obtained from a man between 60 and 75 years old with acute or convalescent COVID-19. CDR3 in DNA: TGTGCCAGCAGCCGTAGCTTCTCTGGGGCCAACGTCCTGACTTTC. Protein: CASSRSFSGANVLTF.